This record covers a single T cell receptor (beta chain). No antigen is known for it. Only in-frame clones appear in the TCRdb table, and some are missing; sequencing was by immunoSEQ multiplex PCR. The sample includes about 97,000 clones, roughly 91% seen only once; the top ten take 7.5%. This sample stems from a study of T cell responses to AZD1222 COVID-19 vaccine. As for the study in general: Researchers grouped second doses given at about 4 or about 12 weeks into one pool. Findings of the study overall: Sampled repertoires all dated from after the peak T cell response.

Trimming shortened V by 1 base and J by 7 bases, and 11 bases separated the two germline ends. Germline V gives CDR1 SGHDN, CDR2 FVKESK. The CDR3 is 13 residues long. Sequencing used peripheral blood, obtained on day 0 of AZD1222 vaccination. This receptor was obtained from an adult in good health. The chain links TRBV14 to TRBJ2-7, with D perhaps TRBD1 or TRBD2 (5 bases each). The DNA for the CDR3 is TGTGCCAGCAGCCAAGTCGTAGGGGAGGAGCAGTACTTC. This codes for CASSQVVGEEQYF.